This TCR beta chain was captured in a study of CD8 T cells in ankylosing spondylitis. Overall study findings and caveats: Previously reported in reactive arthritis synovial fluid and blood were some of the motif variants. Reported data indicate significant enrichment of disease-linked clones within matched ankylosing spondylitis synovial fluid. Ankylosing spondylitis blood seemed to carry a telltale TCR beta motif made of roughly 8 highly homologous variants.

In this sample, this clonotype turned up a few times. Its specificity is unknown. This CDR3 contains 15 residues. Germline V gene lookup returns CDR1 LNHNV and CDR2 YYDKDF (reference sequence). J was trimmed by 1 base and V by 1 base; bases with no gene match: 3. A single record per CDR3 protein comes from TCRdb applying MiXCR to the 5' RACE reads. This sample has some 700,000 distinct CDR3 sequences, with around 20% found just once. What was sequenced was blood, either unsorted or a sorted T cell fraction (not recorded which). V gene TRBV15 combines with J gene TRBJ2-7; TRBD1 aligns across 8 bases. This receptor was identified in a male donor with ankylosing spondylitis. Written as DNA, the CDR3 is TGTGCCACCAGCAGAGCCAGACAGGGGTCCTACGAGCAGTACTTC. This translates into CATSRARQGSYEQYF.